The 24 T cell receptor beta chains presented below share a single source sample, sequenced in a study of graft-versus-host responses after intestinal transplantation. TCRdb keeps only in-frame clones here, not all; method: immunoSEQ multiplex PCR. The table includes about 15,000 clones, around 95% detected once. Sample: PBMCs, taken 9 days after transplant. The receptors originated from a human patient who received an intestinal transplant, so some T cells may come from the graft donor.

This rearrangement joins TRBV7-9 to TRBJ1-4; TRBD1 matches 9 bases. Per germline, CDR1 SEHNR and CDR2 FQNEAQ (reference sequence). The CDR3 spans 15 residues. V lost 3 bases, J lost 1 base, and 0 bases stayed unmatched. CDR3 loop: CASSLGQGTNEKLFF. The CDR3 DNA sequence: TGTGCCAGCAGCTTGGGACAGGGAACTAATGAAAAACTGTTTTTT.

The chain has TRBV27 and TRBJ1-5, with TRBD1 identical over 7 bases. In germline, CDR1 is MNHEY, CDR2 SMNVEV (reference sequence). The CDR3 has 15 residues. Trimming cost V 5 bases and J 3 bases; bases outside gene matches: 7. Written as DNA, the CDR3 is TGTGCCAGCAGTCTGCGGGGACAGACCAATCAGCCCCAGCATTTT. Its translation: CASSLRGQTNQPQHF.

V and J are TRBV4-2 and TRBJ1-1; D might be TRBD1 (5 bases). V lost 3 bases to trimming and J lost 3 bases, with 5 bases between them. The V gene's germline CDR1 is LGHNA and CDR2 YNFKEQ. The CDR3 length is 12 residues. In DNA form, the CDR3 reads TGTGCCAGCAGCCAGGGGGACACTGAAGCTTTCTTT. As protein: CASSQGDTEAFF.

The gene calls are TRBV19 and TRBJ2-2; no definite D call. Germline CDR1 LNHDA, CDR2 SQIVND (reference sequence). V shed 7 bases and J shed 4 bases, with 16 bases lying between them. The CDR3 extends over 15 amino acids. In nucleotides, the CDR3 is TGTGCCAGTATCTCGGGCCCGGCGACCACCGGGGAGCTGTTTTTT. Its protein is CASISGPATTGELFF.

This chain uses TRBV9 with TRBJ2-7; D is ambiguous. V lost 0 bases and J lost 5, with 12 bases in between. This CDR3 comprises 14 residues. The germline CDR1 and CDR2 sequences are SGDLS and YYNGEE. The CDR3 sequence is CASSVGPPNNEQYF. The CDR3 bases are TGTGCCAGCAGCGTAGGCCCCCCGAATAACGAGCAGTACTTC.

CDR3 amino acids: CASSDESTDTQYF. As DNA, the CDR3 is TGTGCCAGCAGCGATGAGAGCACAGATACGCAGTATTTT. V is TRBV9 and J is TRBJ2-3; D call uncertain. V lost 3 bases to trimming and J lost 0 bases, with 5 bases between them. This CDR3 comprises 13 residues. Germline V gene sequence: CDR1 SGDLS, CDR2 YYNGEE. The entire variable domain, with the rest obtained from reference TRBV9 and TRBJ2-3, is as follows: DSGVTQTPKHLITATGQRVTLRCSPRSGDLSVYWYQQSLDQGLQFLIQYYNGEERAKGNILERFSAQQFPDLHSELNLSSLELGDSALYFCASSDESTDTQYFGPGTRLTVL.

This rearrangement joins TRBV30 to TRBJ1-5; no firm D call. The germline V and J ends were trimmed by 7 bases and 4 bases, with 11 bases remaining between them. The length of the CDR3 is 12 residues. The V gene's germline CDR1 is GTSNPN and CDR2 SVGIG (reference sequence). This chain's CDR3 is CASEGANQPQHF. CDR3 nucleotides: TGTGCCTCTGAGGGAGCTAATCAGCCCCAGCATTTT.

The chain has TRBV7-9 and TRBJ2-7, with D uncertain. The germline CDR1 and CDR2 sequences are SEHNR and FQNEAQ (reference sequence). V dropped 6 bases and J dropped 2 bases, with 17 bases sitting between them. The CDR3 contains 15 residues. The CDR3 DNA is TGTGCCAGCAGTCACGTCTCGGTCGGTGCCTACGAGCAGTACTTC. As protein: CASSHVSVGAYEQYF.

The chain uses TRBV12-5 and TRBJ2-1; unclear D gene. The CDR3 has 14 residues. Germline loops: CDR1 LGHNT, CDR2 FRNRAP. Trimming cost V 7 bases and J 0 bases, with 10 bases left between them. The CDR3 DNA reads TGTGCTAGTGCCCCCCTTAGCTCCTACAATGAGCAGTTCTTC. Protein sequence: CASAPLSSYNEQFF.

The chain has TRBV28 and TRBJ2-7; TRBD1 matches 10 bases. CDR3 length equals 18 residues. The ends lost 6 bases at V and 2 bases at J; junction bases unmatched: 16. Germline V gene lookup returns CDR1 MDHEN and CDR2 SYDVKM. CDR3 sequence: CASSRPNTGQGIAYEQYF. For the CDR3, the DNA is TGTGCCAGCAGCAGACCAAATACGGGACAGGGGATCGCCTACGAGCAGTACTTC.

The chain recombines TRBV28 with TRBJ1-1; 9 bases line up with TRBD1. Germline V gives CDR1 MDHEN, CDR2 SYDVKM. With 5 bases clipped from V and 4 bases from J, the junction kept 23 bases outside the gene matches. This CDR3 spans 20 amino acids. The CDR3 DNA follows: TGTGCCAGCAGTCGGCACAGGGGGCGCGAGTGTGACCCAGGGAGCACTGAAGCTTTCTTT. This codes for CASSRHRGRECDPGSTEAFF.

This chain uses TRBV2 with TRBJ2-5, with 12 bases lining up with TRBD2. CDR1 is SNHLY, CDR2 FYNNEI, per germline. The junction had 9 bases not matched to a gene; V was cut back by 3 bases and J by 1 base. The CDR3 sequence is 18 residues long. CDR3 sequence reads: CASSDPGLAGTTQETQYF. The DNA for the CDR3 is TGTGCCAGCAGTGACCCCGGACTAGCGGGAACCACCCAAGAGACCCAGTACTTC.

J is TRBJ2-2 and V is TRBV27, with a weak D call TRBD1 (6 bases). V lost 5 bases and J 4 bases, leaving 11 bases between the germline ends. CDR1 is MNHEY, CDR2 SMNVEV, per germline (reference sequence). This CDR3 is 14 amino acids long. The CDR3 loop is CASSPGQPTGELFF. For the CDR3, the DNA is TGTGCCAGCAGTCCGGGACAACCCACCGGGGAGCTGTTTTTT.

V gene TRBV7-9 combines with J gene TRBJ2-7; 8 bases agree with TRBD1. Germline CDR1 reads SEHNR; CDR2 reads FQNEAQ (reference sequence). The CDR3 spans 16 residues. After removal of 0 bases from V and 2 bases from J, the junction contained 6 bases not matched to a gene. The CDR3, as DNA: TGTGCCAGCAGCTTAGCCCAGGGGGCCCCCCCCTACGAGCAGTACTTC. Residues: CASSLAQGAPPYEQYF.

This rearrangement joins TRBV6-5 to TRBJ2-1; 12 bases are a match to TRBD1. This CDR3 spans 15 amino acids. Trimming removed 8 bases from V and 7 bases from J; junction bases left unmatched: 9. Germline V gene sequence: CDR1 MNHEY, CDR2 SVGAGI. CDR3 region: CASSPGTGGMNEQFF. DNA for the CDR3: TGTGCCAGCTCTCCCGGGACAGGGGGCATGAATGAGCAGTTCTTC.

As to this clone: Sequence at one end of the junction differs from germline and may be a read error. The rearrangement links TRBV7-2 to TRBJ1-5, with D possibly being TRBD1 (6 bases). This CDR3 contains 15 residues. Germline-derived CDR1 and CDR2 are SGHTA and FQGNSA. The CDR3 coding sequence is TGTGCCAGCACCTTACGCCGGGGGCGAAATCAGCCCCAGCATTTT. Residues: CASTLRRGRNQPQHF. Drawing the rest from reference TRBV7-2 and TRBJ1-5, the complete variable domain is GAGVSQSPSNKVTEKGKDVELRCDPISGHTALYWYRQSLGQGLEFLIYFQGNSAPDKSGLPSDRFSAERTGGSVSTLTIQRTQQEDSAVYLCASTLRRGRNQPQHFGDGTRLSIL.

The chain carries TRBV5-5 and TRBJ2-1, with D perhaps being TRBD1 or TRBD2 (5 bases each). Per the germline V gene, CDR1 is SGHKS and CDR2 is YYEKEE (reference sequence). V lost 3 bases, J lost 3 bases, and 19 bases lay in between. The CDR3 extends over 17 amino acids. The DNA for the CDR3 is TGTGCCAGCAGCTCTAACCCGGGCGAGGGGTTCTACAATGAGCAGTTCTTC. Protein product: CASSSNPGEGFYNEQFF.

V is TRBV30 and J is TRBJ1-2, with D unresolved. V shed 0 bases and J shed 5 bases, with 10 bases lying between them. The CDR3 length is 13 residues. Germline assignment: CDR1 GTSNPN and CDR2 SVGIG (reference sequence). The DNA of the CDR3 is TGTGCCTGGAGTGTCGAGATCCTATATGGCTACACCTTC. The encoded protein is CAWSVEILYGYTF.

V gene TRBV19 combines with J gene TRBJ1-1; maybe TRBD1 (6 bases). Trimming left V 5 bases short and J 6 bases short, with 25 bases between. Germline V CDR1 and CDR2: LNHDA, SQIVND (reference sequence). The CDR3 has 17 residues. Here the CDR3 DNA reads TGTGCCAGTAGTTCCGGGCGGGTGAACAGGGAATATCCTGAAGCTTTCTTT. Translated, it gives CASSSGRVNREYPEAFF.

This sequence joins TRBV7-9 and TRBJ1-2, with 7 bases fitting TRBD1. V trimming: 2 bases; J trimming: 2 bases; junction bases outside the gene matches: 11. Germline V lookup: CDR1 SEHNR, CDR2 FQNEAQ (reference sequence). The CDR3 extends over 17 amino acids. The CDR3 DNA is TGTGCCAGCAGCTTAACAGGGGACACTCCTCTAAACTATGGCTACACCTTC. This encodes CASSLTGDTPLNYGYTF. The variable domain in full, with the rest retrieved from reference TRBV7-9 and TRBJ1-2, is DTGVSQNPRHKITKRGQNVTFRCDPISEHNRLYWYRQTLGQGPEFLTYFQNEAQLEKSRLLSDRFSAERPKGSFSTLEIQRTEQGDSAMYLCASSLTGDTPLNYGYTFGSGTRLTVV.

This chain uses TRBV5-4 with TRBJ2-3; either TRBD1 or TRBD2 may supply D (7 bases each). From germline, CDR1 is SGHNT and CDR2 YYREEE (reference sequence). Trimming took off 3 bases at V and 3 bases at J, with 11 bases between the two ends. This CDR3 has 14 amino acids. The CDR3 region has the DNA TGTGCCAGCAGCTATCAGGGGGGGACAGATACGCAGTATTTT. Translated, it gives CASSYQGGTDTQYF.

CDR3 DNA sequence: TGTGCCAGCGGAAAGGGGTGGGCTGGAAACACCATATATTTT. Translated: CASGKGWAGNTIYF. V is TRBV6-5 and J is TRBJ1-3, with D perhaps matching TRBD1 (5 bases). Trimming cost V 8 bases and J 2 bases, with 13 bases left between them. The CDR3 loop spans 14 amino acids. Germline CDR1 MNHEY, CDR2 SVGAGI.

The chain is built from TRBV28 and TRBJ2-3, with D perhaps matching TRBD1 (6 bases). V dropped 6 bases and J dropped 2 bases, with 15 bases sitting between them. There are 15 residues in the CDR3. Germline V gene data show CDR1 as MDHEN and CDR2 as SYDVKM. CDR3 in DNA: TGTGCCAGCAGCTGGGACACCCAAATCACAGATACGCAGTATTTT. Amino acids: CASSWDTQITDTQYF.

This clone has just one count. V and J are TRBV2 and TRBJ1-1; D is uncertain. From germline, CDR1 is SNHLY and CDR2 FYNNEI. This CDR3 spans 15 amino acids. Between the trimmed V and J ends, which lost 7 bases and 3 bases, there was a span of 18 bases. CDR3 DNA: TGTGCCAGCAAGGATGGGCAGTCGAGGGACACTGAAGCTTTCTTT. It encodes CASKDGQSRDTEAFF.